Shown below are 9 T cell receptor beta chains from a single sample sequenced in a study of T cell changes during pregnancy in multiple sclerosis. TCRdb keeps only in-frame clones here, not all; method: immunoSEQ multiplex PCR. The table shows fewer than 110,000 clones, with about 91% occurring only once. Source: peripheral blood, taken after pregnancy. These receptor sequences come from a female donor with multiple sclerosis, enrolled in a pregnancy study.

The V call is TRBV6-1, the J call TRBJ1-5; possibly TRBD1 for D (5 bases). The length of the CDR3 is 14 residues. Looked up from germline, CDR1 is MNHNS and CDR2 is SASEGT. V gave up 3 bases and J gave up 6 bases, with 12 bases separating them. The CDR3 protein is CASSELAGLQPQHF. CDR3 bases: TGTGCCAGCAGTGAGTTGGCAGGGCTTCAGCCCCAGCATTTT.

The V and J genes are TRBV14 and TRBJ2-7; the match to TRBD2 covers 11 bases. Losses at the gene ends were 2 bases for V and 6 bases for J; bases not matched to a gene: 9. The CDR3 covers 16 residues. The V gene's germline CDR1 is SGHDN and CDR2 FVKESK. CDR3 region: CASSQITSGSPGEQYF. The CDR3 DNA reads as TGTGCCAGCAGCCAAATTACTAGCGGGAGCCCGGGCGAGCAGTACTTC.

The V gene is TRBV10-3, the J gene TRBJ2-1, with 7 bases identical to TRBD2. The CDR3 loop spans 16 amino acids. Germline values: CDR1 ENHRY, CDR2 SYGVKD. Trimming removed 2 bases from V and 1 base from J; junction bases left unmatched: 5. CDR3 sequence (DNA): TGTGCCATCAGTGAGACGGGGGGTCCTTCCTACAATGAGCAGTTCTTC. Translating gives CAISETGGPSYNEQFF.

V usage is TRBV5-4 and J usage is TRBJ2-3, with 15 positions matching TRBD2. The CDR3 runs to 17 residues. The V gene's germline CDR1 is SGHNT and CDR2 YYREEE (reference sequence). After removal of 4 bases from V and 5 bases from J, the junction contained 8 bases not matched to a gene. The DNA for the CDR3 is TGTGCCAGCAGCAAGGGGACTAGCGGGAGGTCGGGAGATACGCAGTATTTT. This encodes CASSKGTSGRSGDTQYF.

This clone was picked up a small number of times. Other nucleotide sequences from this sample produce the same CDR3. The chain carries TRBV7-8 and TRBJ1-1; TRBD1 agrees at 8 bases. Germline lookup yields CDR1 SGHVS and CDR2 FQNEAQ. V was pared by 5 bases and J by 0 bases, with 5 bases of the junction left unmatched. The CDR3 totals 15 residues. The CDR3 here is CASSARDRMNTEAFF. In nucleotides, the CDR3 is TGTGCCAGCAGCGCCCGGGACAGGATGAACACTGAAGCTTTCTTT.

This clone was found once. The chain employs TRBV7-9 and TRBJ1-2, with 7 bases fitting TRBD1. The germline gives CDR1 SEHNR, CDR2 FQNEAQ (reference sequence). The V and J ends lost 5 bases and 4 bases, in that order; junction bases with no gene match: 13. This CDR3 is 16 amino acids long. CDR3 bases: TGTGCCAGCAGCGGCAACCAGGGACAGCCCTTCTATGGCTACACCTTC. It specifies CASSGNQGQPFYGYTF. Drawing the rest from reference TRBV7-9 and TRBJ1-2, the complete variable domain is DTGVSQNPRHKITKRGQNVTFRCDPISEHNRLYWYRQTLGQGPEFLTYFQNEAQLEKSRLLSDRFSAERPKGSFSTLEIQRTEQGDSAMYLCASSGNQGQPFYGYTFGSGTRLTVV.

This sequence joins TRBV10-1 and TRBJ1-5; 11 nucleotides agree with TRBD1. The CDR3 loop spans 16 amino acids. The J segment lost 6 bases and the V segment lost 6 bases, leaving 10 bases of the junction unmatched. In germline, CDR1 is WNHNN, CDR2 SYGVQD (reference sequence). CDR3 sequence (DNA): TGCGCCAGCAGATTCACCGGACAGGGGGCTGGTCAGCCCCAGCATTTT. This sequence encodes CASRFTGQGAGQPQHF.

This clone was seen once. CDR3: CASSIVGSTYNEQFF. The CDR3 DNA reads as TGTGCCAGTAGTATAGTGGGGAGCACCTACAATGAGCAGTTCTTC. The chain has TRBV19 and TRBJ2-1, with a tentative D call TRBD2 (5 bases). The CDR3 has 15 amino acids. V lost 1 base to trimming and J lost 2 bases, with 9 bases between them. Germline CDR1 and CDR2: LNHDA and SQIVND (reference sequence).

The J gene is TRBJ2-3, the V gene TRBV7-9; the D gene is possibly TRBD2 (7 bases). V lost 5 bases to trimming and J lost 7 bases, with 25 bases between them. The CDR3 loop spans 17 amino acids. The germline V gene has CDR1 SEHNR and CDR2 FQNEAQ (reference sequence). The CDR3 loop is CASSPAGAGAPWYTQYF. Written as DNA, the CDR3 is TGTGCCAGCAGCCCCGCCGGTGCGGGGGCGCCGTGGTATACGCAGTATTTT. Complete variable domain (other parts from reference TRBV7-9 and TRBJ2-3): DTGVSQNPRHKITKRGQNVTFRCDPISEHNRLYWYRQTLGQGPEFLTYFQNEAQLEKSRLLSDRFSAERPKGSFSTLEIQRTEQGDSAMYLCASSPAGAGAPWYTQYFGPGTRLTVL.